A single sample is the source of the 2 T cell receptor beta chains below, sequenced in a study of blood T cell repertoires in COVID-19. TCRdb keeps only in-frame clones here, not all; method: immunoSEQ multiplex PCR. This sample has approximately 220,000 clones; over 85% occur once, and the top ten carry around 4%. Specimen: PBMCs or T cells enriched from blood (not recorded which). Receptor source: a woman aged 25 to 39 with acute COVID-19.

The gene calls are TRBV6-5 and TRBJ2-1; 10 bases match TRBD1. The CDR3 covers 14 residues. Germline CDR1 reads MNHEY; CDR2 reads SVGAGI. The ends lost 8 bases at V and 2 bases at J; junction bases unmatched: 3. The CDR3 DNA reads TGTGCCAGCGGAGACAGGGGGCCCTACAATGAGCAGTTCTTC. Protein sequence: CASGDRGPYNEQFF.

The chain employs TRBV19 and TRBJ2-7, with 8 bases matching TRBD2. The germline gives CDR1 LNHDA, CDR2 SQIVND (reference sequence). CDR3 length: 14 amino acids. The trim removed 5 bases at V and 2 bases at J, leaving 5 bases unmatched. CDR3 nucleotide sequence: TGTGCCAGTAGTTTGGCGGGGGGTACCTACGAGCAGTACTTC. Its translation: CASSLAGGTYEQYF.